This T cell receptor (beta chain) was identified in a study of T cell repertoires in cytomegalovirus infection. Overall study: Public signatures in TCR beta pointed to CMV infection and matching HLA type.

TCRdb reanalysed the reads using MiXCR and keeps one entry per CDR3 protein. Of 250,000 to 300,000 distinct CDR3 sequences in the sample, around 25% were seen once. The sequencing sample was made of PBMCs. The TCR sequence derives from a human donor in good health (CMV status not recorded). Some clones in this sample may be carry-over from other donors' samples.

CDR3 region: CASRARQGSGNQPQHF. DNA of the CDR3: TGTGCCAGTAGGGCTAGACAGGGAAGCGGCAATCAGCCCCAGCATTTT. The chain uses TRBV19 and TRBJ1-5, with TRBD1 matching 7 bases. V shed 6 bases and J 2 bases; nucleotides not matched to a gene: 10. CDR1 LNHDA and CDR2 SQIVND come from the germline V gene (reference sequence). CDR3 length: 16 amino acids. Full variable domain (remainder filled in from reference TRBV19 and TRBJ1-5): DGGITQSPKYLFRKEGQNVTLSCEQNLNHDAMYWYRQDPGQGLRLIYYSQIVNDFQKGDIAEGYSVSREKKESFPLTVTSAQKNPTAFYLCASRARQGSGNQPQHFGDGTRLSIL.